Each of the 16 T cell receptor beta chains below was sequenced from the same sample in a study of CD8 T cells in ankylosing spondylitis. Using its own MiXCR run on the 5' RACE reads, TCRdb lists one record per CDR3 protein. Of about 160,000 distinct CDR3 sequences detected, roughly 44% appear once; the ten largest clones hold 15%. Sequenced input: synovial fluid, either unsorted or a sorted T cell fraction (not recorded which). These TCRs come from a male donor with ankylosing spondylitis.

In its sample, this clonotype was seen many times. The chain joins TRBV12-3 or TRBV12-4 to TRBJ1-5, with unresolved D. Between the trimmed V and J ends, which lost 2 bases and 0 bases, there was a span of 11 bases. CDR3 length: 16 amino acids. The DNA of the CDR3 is TGTGCCAGCAGTTTATATCAGGAAAATAGCAATCAGCCCCAGCATTTT. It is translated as CASSLYQENSNQPQHF.

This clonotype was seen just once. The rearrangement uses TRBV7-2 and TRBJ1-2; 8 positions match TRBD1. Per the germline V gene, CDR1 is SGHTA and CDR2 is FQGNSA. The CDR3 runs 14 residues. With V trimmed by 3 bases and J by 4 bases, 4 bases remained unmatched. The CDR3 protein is CASSFYRGFYGYTF. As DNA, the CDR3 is TGTGCCAGCAGCTTCTACAGGGGGTTCTATGGCTACACCTTC.

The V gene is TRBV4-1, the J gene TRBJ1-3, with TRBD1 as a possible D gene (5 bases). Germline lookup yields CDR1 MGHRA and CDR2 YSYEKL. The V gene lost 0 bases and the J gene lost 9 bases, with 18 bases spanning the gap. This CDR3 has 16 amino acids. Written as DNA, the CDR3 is TGCGCCAGCAGCCAAGATCAGGGAGCGGGGTGGTTCACCATATATTTT. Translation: CASSQDQGAGWFTIYF.

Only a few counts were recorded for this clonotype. The CDR3: CASSSGTGDTHEQYF. CDR3 coding DNA: TGTGCCAGCAGCTCAGGGACAGGGGATACCCACGAGCAGTACTTC. The V and J genes are TRBV11-1 and TRBJ2-7, with 10 bases aligning to TRBD1. The CDR3 is 15 amino acids. CDR1 is SGHAT and CDR2 is FQDESV in the germline V gene (reference sequence). J gave up 5 bases and V 4 bases, and 8 bases lay outside the gene matches.

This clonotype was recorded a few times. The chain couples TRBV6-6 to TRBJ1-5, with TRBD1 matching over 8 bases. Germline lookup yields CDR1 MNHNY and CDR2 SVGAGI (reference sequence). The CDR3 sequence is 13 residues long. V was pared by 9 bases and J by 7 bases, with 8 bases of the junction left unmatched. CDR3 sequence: CASATGGEQPQHF. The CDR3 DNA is TGTGCCAGTGCCACAGGGGGAGAACAGCCCCAGCATTTT.

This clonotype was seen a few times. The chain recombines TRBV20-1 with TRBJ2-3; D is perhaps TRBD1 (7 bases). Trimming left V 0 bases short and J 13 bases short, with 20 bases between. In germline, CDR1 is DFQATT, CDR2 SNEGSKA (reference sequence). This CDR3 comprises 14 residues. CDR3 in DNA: TGCAGTGCTAGAGATGGTACAACCGACAGGGAGGAGTATTTT. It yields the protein CSARDGTTDREEYF.

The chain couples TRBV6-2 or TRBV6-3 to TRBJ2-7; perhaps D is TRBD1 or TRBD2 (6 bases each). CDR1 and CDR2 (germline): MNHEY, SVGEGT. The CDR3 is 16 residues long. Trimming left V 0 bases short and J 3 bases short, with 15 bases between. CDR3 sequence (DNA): TGTGCCAGCAGTTACTCGGATGGTGGAGGGGGCTACGAGCAGTACTTC. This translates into CASSYSDGGGGYEQYF.

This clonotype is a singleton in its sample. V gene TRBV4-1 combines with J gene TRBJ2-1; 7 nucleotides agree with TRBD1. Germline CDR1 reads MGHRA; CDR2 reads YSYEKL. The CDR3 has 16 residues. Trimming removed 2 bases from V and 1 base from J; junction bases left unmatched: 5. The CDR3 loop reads CASSQLRTGSYNEQFF. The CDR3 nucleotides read TGCGCCAGCAGCCAATTAAGGACAGGTTCCTACAATGAGCAGTTCTTC.

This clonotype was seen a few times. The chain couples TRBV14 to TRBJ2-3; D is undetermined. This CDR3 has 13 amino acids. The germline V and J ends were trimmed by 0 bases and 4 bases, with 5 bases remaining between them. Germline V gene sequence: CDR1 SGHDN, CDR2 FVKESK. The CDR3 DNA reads TGTGCCAGCAGCCAAGAATTACCAGATACGCAGTATTTT. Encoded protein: CASSQELPDTQYF.

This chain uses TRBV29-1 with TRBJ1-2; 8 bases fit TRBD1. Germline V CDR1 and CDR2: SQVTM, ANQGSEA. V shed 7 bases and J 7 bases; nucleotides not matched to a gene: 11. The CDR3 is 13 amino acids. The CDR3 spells CSAEEVTGVGYTF. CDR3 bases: TGCAGCGCCGAGGAGGTGACAGGGGTTGGCTACACCTTC.

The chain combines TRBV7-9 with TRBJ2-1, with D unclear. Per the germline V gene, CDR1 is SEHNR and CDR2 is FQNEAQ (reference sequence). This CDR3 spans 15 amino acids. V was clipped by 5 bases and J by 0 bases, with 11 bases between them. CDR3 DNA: TGTGCCAGCAGCCCCTTGCCGGTCTCCTACAATGAGCAGTTCTTC. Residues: CASSPLPVSYNEQFF.

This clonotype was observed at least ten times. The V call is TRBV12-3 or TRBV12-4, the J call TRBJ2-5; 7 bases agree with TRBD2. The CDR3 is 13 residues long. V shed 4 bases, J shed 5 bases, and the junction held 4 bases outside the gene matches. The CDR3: CASSSGGEETQYF. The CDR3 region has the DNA TGTGCCAGCAGTTCGGGGGGTGAGGAGACCCAGTACTTC.

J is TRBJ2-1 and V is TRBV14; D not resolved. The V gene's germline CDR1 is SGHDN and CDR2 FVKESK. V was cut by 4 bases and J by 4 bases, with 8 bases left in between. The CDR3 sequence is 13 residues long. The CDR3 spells CASSLSDYNEQFF. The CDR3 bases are TGTGCCAGCAGCCTTTCCGATTACAATGAGCAGTTCTTC.

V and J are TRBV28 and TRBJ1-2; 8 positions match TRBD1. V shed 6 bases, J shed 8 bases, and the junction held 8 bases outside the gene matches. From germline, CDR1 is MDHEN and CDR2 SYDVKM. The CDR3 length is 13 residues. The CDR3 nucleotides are TGTGCCAGCAGCTTGGACAGGGCGGGAGGCTACACCTTC. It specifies CASSLDRAGGYTF.

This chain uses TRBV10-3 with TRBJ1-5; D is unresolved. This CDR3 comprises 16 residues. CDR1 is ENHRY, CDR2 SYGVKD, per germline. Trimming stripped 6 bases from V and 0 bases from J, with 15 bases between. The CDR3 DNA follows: TGTGCCATCAGCGCAACCAGGTCGAATAGCAATCAGCCCCAGCATTTT. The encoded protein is CAISATRSNSNQPQHF.

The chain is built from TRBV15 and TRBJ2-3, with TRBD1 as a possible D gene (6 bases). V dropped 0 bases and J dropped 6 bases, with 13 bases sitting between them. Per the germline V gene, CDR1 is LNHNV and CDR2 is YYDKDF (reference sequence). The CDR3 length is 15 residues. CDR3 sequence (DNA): TGTGCCACCAGCAGAGATTGGTGGGGGCCGGATACGCAGTATTTT. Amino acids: CATSRDWWGPDTQYF.